The rows below give T cell receptor beta chains drawn from one sample of a study of CD8+CD57+ T cells in acquired aplastic anemia. TCRdb itself ran the reads through MiXCR, one entry per CDR3 protein. The sample has about 400,000 distinct CDR3 sequences, 65% to 80% seen once; the top ten hold more than 3.5%. The sample taken for sequencing was sorted CD4+, CD8+, or CD8+CD57+ T cells (not recorded which) from PBMCs. These receptors originate from a human donor in good health, serving as a control. Each CDR3 is given with its conserved first and last residue. The D gene is left open where the match is weak. Some rows mark clone size as missing; the rest say once, few, many or name a class of expanded clone.

length,J,D,V,size,CDR3,DNA
14,TRBJ2-5,TRBD1,TRBV2,-,CASSIQQGWETQYF,TGTGCCAGCAGCATCCAACAGGGGTGGGAGACCCAGTACTTC
17,TRBJ1-4,-,TRBV5-1,-,CASSLVGAAPANEKPFF,TGCGCCAGCAGCTTGGTGGGGGCGGCACCAGCTAATGAAAAACCGTTTTTT
14,TRBJ1-2,-,TRBV7-9,-,CASSSGSAYEQYFF,TGTGCCAGCAGCTCCGGGAGCGCCTACGAGCAGTACTTCTTC
15,TRBJ1-2,-,TRBV7-8,-,CASIRREAGQETQTF,TGTGCCAGCATCAGAAGGGAGGCGGGGCAAGAGACCCAGACCTTC
11,TRBJ1-1,-,TRBV29-1,-,CSVEQGTEAFF,TGCAGCGTGGAGCAGGGTACTGAAGCTTTCTTT
13,TRBJ1-6,-,TRBV5-1,-,CASSLDVYSPLHF,TGCGCCAGCAGCTTGGATGTATATTCACCCCTCCACTTT
13,TRBJ1-4,-,TRBV20-1,-,CSARAAGREKLFF,TGCAGTGCTAGAGCGGCGGGGAGAGAAAAACTGTTTTTT
13,TRBJ2-7,-,TRBV12-3/TRBV12-4,-,CASSPVYPNEQYF,TGTGCCAGCAGCCCGGTCTACCCCAACGAGCAGTACTTC
11,TRBJ2-1,-,TRBV6-1,-,CASRNGNEQFF,TGTGCCAGCAGAAACGGGAATGAGCAGTTCTTC
18,TRBJ2-7,-,TRBV15,few,CATSRDFPTEHKTYEQYF,TGTGCCACCAGCAGAGATTTTCCGACCGAACACAAAACCTACGAGCAGTACTTC
15,TRBJ2-5,-,TRBV7-8,-,CASSLDCKRGFAQYF,TGTGCCAGCAGCTTAGACTGTAAGAGAGGGTTTGCGCAGTACTTC
14,TRBJ2-1,-,TRBV15,-,CATSRVRANYGHTF,TGTGCCACCAGCAGAGTTCGAGCGAACTATGGCCACACCTTC
14,TRBJ1-5,-,TRBV9,-,CASPAFKFPQPQHF,TGTGCCAGCCCCGCTTTCAAATTCCCTCAGCCCCAGCATTTT
14,TRBJ2-7,-,TRBV15,-,CATKKLGIGYEQYF,TGCGCCACCAAGAAATTGGGCATCGGCTACGAGCAGTACTTC
17,TRBJ1-5,-,TRBV7-2,many,CASSNHAGEYSNQPQHF,TGTGCCAGCAGCAACCACGCAGGGGAATATAGCAATCAGCCCCAGCATTTT
14,TRBJ1-1,TRBD1,TRBV7-9,-,CASSPWDRPKQYFF,TGTGCCAGCAGCCCCTGGGACAGACCGAAGCAGTACTTCTTT
13,TRBJ2-3,-,TRBV7-2,-,CASSGSSTNTQYF,TGTGCCAGCAGCGGATCTAGCACAAATACGCAGTATTTT
15,TRBJ1-6,-,TRBV7-2,once,CASSLGRGSCEQYYF,TGTGCCAGCAGCTTAGGAAGGGGCTCCTGCGAACAGTACTACTTT
15,TRBJ1-5,-,TRBV6-6,many,CASSYSYDLVQPQHF,TGTGCCAGCAGTTACTCGTACGATTTGGTGCAGCCCCAGCATTTT
15,TRBJ2-5,TRBD1,TRBV7-2,-,CASSFDRVGTESPYF,TGTGCCAGCAGCTTCGACAGGGTGGGTACAGAATCACCCTACTTC
15,TRBJ2-5,TRBD2,TRBV25-1,few,CASSESGRPQETQYF,TGTGCCAGCAGTGAAAGCGGGAGGCCCCAAGAGACCCAGTACTTC
15,TRBJ2-7,-,TRBV7-2,-,CASSCAQGGLRAVYF,TGTGCCAGCAGCTGTGCACAGGGAGGCCTACGAGCAGTATACTTC